This section outlines one TCR beta chain sequence together with its context. Its target is not known. The entry originates in a study of cytomegalovirus exposure and HLA in healthy donors. Study background: As an earlier analysis found, about 179 million T cells yielded about 120 million unique TCR beta sequences.

Whole-study results and caveats: Previous analysis showed most TCR beta V segments were productive about 90% or about 30% of the time. For TCR beta chains, V- and J-gene trimming was later linked to a missense DCLRE1C variant.

In the PCR, 60 Vbeta and 13 Jbeta primers were used. Assay used: immunoSEQ multiplex PCR; TCRdb lists only in-frame clones, some missing. Counted here are 120,000 or so clones, about four fifths occurring once; the ten biggest clones make up 2% to 2.5%. The receptor comes from a man aged 18 to 30 in good health and CMV-seronegative. Material: PBMCs.

CDR3 DNA sequence: TGTGCCAGCAGTGGGGACAGGAACTACTATGGCTACACCTTC. Amino acids: CASSGDRNYYGYTF. The chain employs TRBV2 and TRBJ1-2; TRBD1 matches at 8 bases. The CDR3 extends over 14 amino acids. Trimming cost V 4 bases and J 3 bases; bases outside gene matches: 4. Germline V CDR1 and CDR2: SNHLY, FYNNEI. The full variable domain, rest sourced from reference TRBV2 and TRBJ1-2, is EPEVTQTPSHQVTQMGQEVILRCVPISNHLYFYWYRQILGQKVEFLVSFYNNEISEKSEIFDDQFSVERPDGSNFTLKIRSTKLEDSAMYFCASSGDRNYYGYTFGSGTRLTVV.